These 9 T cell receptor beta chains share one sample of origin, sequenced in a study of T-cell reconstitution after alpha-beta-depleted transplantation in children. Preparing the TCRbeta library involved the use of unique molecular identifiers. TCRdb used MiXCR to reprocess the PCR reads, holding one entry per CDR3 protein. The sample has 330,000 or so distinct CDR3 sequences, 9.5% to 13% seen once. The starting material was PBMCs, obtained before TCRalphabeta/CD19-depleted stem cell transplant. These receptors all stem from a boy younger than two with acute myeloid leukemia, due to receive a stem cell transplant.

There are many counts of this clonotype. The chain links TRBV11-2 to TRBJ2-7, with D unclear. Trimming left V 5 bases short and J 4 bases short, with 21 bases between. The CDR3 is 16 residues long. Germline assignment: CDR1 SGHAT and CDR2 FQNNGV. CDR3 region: CASSPLYNGVGYEQYF. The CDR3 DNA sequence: TGTGCCAGCAGCCCCCTGTATAACGGTGTAGGTTACGAGCAGTACTTC.

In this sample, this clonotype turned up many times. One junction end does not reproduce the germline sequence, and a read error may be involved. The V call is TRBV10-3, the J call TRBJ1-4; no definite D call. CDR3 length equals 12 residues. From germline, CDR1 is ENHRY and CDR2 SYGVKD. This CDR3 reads CAVRDPNEKLFF. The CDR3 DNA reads TGTGCCGTCAGAGATCCCAATGAAAAACTGTTTTTT.

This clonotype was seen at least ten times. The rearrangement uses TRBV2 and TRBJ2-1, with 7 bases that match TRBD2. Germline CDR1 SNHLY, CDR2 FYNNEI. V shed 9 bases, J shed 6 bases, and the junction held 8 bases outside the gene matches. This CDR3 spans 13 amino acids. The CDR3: CARMGGDVNEQFF. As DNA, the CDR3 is TGTGCCAGAATGGGGGGGGATGTCAATGAGCAGTTCTTC.

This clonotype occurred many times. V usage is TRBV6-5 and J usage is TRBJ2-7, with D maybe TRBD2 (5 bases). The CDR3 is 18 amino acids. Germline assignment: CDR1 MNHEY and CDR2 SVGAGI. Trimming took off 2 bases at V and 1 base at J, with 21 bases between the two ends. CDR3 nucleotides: TGTGCCAGCAGTTACCCACTGGGGAGCGGCAGAGTTTCCTACGAGCAGTACTTC. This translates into CASSYPLGSGRVSYEQYF.

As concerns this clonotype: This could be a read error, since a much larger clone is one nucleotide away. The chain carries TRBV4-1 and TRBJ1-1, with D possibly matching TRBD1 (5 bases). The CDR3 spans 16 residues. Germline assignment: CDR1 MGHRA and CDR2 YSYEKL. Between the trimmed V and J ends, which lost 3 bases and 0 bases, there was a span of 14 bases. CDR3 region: CASSHGEWGLNTEAFF. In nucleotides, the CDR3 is TGCGCCAGCAGCCACGGAGAGTGGGGGTTGAACACTGAAGCTTTCTTT.

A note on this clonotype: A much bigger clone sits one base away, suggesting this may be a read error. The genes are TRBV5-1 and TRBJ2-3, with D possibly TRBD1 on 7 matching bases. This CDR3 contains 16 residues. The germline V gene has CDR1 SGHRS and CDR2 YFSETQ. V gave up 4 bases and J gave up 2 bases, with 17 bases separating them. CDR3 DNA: TGCGCCAGCAGCGTACACAGGGGCGGGGACACAGATACGCAGTATTTT. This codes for CASSVHRGGDTDTQYF.

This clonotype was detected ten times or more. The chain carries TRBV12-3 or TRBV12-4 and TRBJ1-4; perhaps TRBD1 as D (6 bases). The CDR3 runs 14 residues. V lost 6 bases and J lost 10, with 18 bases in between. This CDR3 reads CASSLGTPRGKLFF. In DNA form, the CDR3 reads TGTGCCAGCAGCCTCGGGACCCCCAGGGGAAAACTGTTTTTT.

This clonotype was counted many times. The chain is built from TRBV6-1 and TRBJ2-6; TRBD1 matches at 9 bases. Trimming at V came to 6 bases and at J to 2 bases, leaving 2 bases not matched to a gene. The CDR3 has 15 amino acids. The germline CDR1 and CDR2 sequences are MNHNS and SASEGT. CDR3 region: CASRGTGTGANVLTF. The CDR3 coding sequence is TGTGCCAGCAGAGGGACAGGGACTGGGGCCAACGTCCTGACTTTC.

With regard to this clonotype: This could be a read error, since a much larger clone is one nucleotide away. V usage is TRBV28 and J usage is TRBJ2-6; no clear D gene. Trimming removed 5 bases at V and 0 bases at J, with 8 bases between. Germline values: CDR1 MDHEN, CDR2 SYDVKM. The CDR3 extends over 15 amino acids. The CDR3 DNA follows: TGTGCCAGCAGTCGAAGTAGCTCTGGGGCCAACGTCCTGACTTTC. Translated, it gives CASSRSSSGANVLTF.